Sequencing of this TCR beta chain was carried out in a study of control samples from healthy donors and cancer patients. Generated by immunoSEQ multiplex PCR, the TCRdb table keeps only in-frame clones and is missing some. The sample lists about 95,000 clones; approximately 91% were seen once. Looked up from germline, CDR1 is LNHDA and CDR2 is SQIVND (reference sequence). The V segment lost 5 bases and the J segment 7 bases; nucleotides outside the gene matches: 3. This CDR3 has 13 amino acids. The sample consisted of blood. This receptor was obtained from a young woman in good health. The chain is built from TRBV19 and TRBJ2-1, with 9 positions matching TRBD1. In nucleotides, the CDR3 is TGTGCCAGTAGTGGGACAGGGTTGAATGAGCAGTTCTTC. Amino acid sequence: CASSGTGLNEQFF.